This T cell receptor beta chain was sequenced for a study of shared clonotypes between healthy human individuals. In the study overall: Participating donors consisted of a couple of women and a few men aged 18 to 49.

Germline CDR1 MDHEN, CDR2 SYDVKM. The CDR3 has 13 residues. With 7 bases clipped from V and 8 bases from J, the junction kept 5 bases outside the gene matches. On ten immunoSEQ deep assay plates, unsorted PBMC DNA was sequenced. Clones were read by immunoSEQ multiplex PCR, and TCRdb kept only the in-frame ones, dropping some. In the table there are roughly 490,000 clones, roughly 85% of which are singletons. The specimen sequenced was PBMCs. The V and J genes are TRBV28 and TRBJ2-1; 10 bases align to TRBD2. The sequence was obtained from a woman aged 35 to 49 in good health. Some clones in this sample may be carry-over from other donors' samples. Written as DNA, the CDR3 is TGTGCCAGCAAACTAGCGGGAAAGGATGAGCAGTTCTTC. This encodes CASKLAGKDEQFF.